The rows below give T cell receptor beta chains drawn from one sample of a study of T cell repertoires in aging, cancer and after chemotherapy. Via MiXCR, TCRdb re-called the multiplex PCR reads, giving one row per CDR3 protein. The table has over 9,500 distinct CDR3 sequences, 30% to 40% seen once. The sample comprised blood. These receptors all come from a human donor in good health. CDR3s include the opening cysteine and the closing phenylalanine or tryptophan. Fields, in order: J gene, clone size, D gene, V gene, CDR3 DNA, CDR3 protein. D genes are given only for firm matches. Clone size appears in some rows only: once, few, many, or a class for an expanded clone.

TRBJ1-1 | . | . | TRBV28 | TGTGCCAGCAGTTTAGGTACGGATCCGAACACTGAAGCTTTCTTT | CASSLGTDPNTEAFF
TRBJ2-7 | . | . | TRBV30 | TGTGCCTGGAGTTTTCAGGGAAACGAGCAGTACTTC | CAWSFQGNEQYF
TRBJ2-7 | . | . | TRBV27 | TGTGCCAGCAGTTTCCTACAATCTCCCTACGAGCAGTACTTC | CASSFLQSPYEQYF
TRBJ2-2 | few | . | TRBV27 | TGTGCCAGCAGTCCCTACTTACTACTTACCGGGGAGCTGTTTTTT | CASSPYLLLTGELFF
TRBJ2-7 | . | . | TRBV15 | TGTGCCACCAGCAGAGATGGACTTTCGGGGGAGCAGTACTTC | CATSRDGLSGEQYF
TRBJ2-1 | . | TRBD2 | TRBV19 | TGTGCCAGTAGTATAGTAGCGGGAGAGTACAATGAGCAGTTCTTC | CASSIVAGEYNEQFF
TRBJ1-1 | . | TRBD1 | TRBV11-3 | TGTGCCAGCAGGACAGGGAGCTCCACTGAAGCTTTCTTT | CASRTGSSTEAFF
TRBJ1-1 | . | . | TRBV11-3 | TGTGCCACCACTATCAGAGGAGGGAATGAAGCTTTCTTT | CATTIRGGNEAFF
TRBJ2-3 | . | . | TRBV27 | TGTGCCAGCAGTTTTGAGCCTAGCACAGATACGCAGTATTTT | CASSFEPSTDTQYF
TRBJ2-5 | . | TRBD2 | TRBV18 | TGTGCCAGCTCAGCGCCGGGACTAGCCCCAGAGACCCAGTACTTC | CASSAPGLAPETQYF
TRBJ2-3 | . | . | TRBV27 | TGTGCCAGCAAGGCTAGCGAGGTCACAGATACGCAGTATTTT | CASKASEVTDTQYF
TRBJ1-2 | . | . | TRBV27 | TGTGCCAGCAGAACCGGGGGACATGGCTACACCTTC | CASRTGGHGYTF
TRBJ2-7 | medium-sized | . | TRBV29-1 | TGCAGCGTTACCTCCCTCGGTTCCTACGAGCAGTACTTC | CSVTSLGSYEQYF
TRBJ2-1 | once | TRBD2 | TRBV11-3 | TGTGCCAGCAGCGTAACTAGCGGGGTTTACAATGAGCAGTTCTTC | CASSVTSGVYNEQFF
TRBJ2-1 | few | . | TRBV11-3 | TGTGCCAGCAGCTTTTCGACTAACGAGCAGTTCTTC | CASSFSTNEQFF
TRBJ2-1 | . | . | TRBV11-3 | TGTGCCAGCAGCTCAACCCTAGAGTACAATGAGCAGTTCTTC | CASSSTLEYNEQFF